What follows are 27 T cell receptor beta chains derived from one specimen sequenced in a study of CD8+CD57+ T cells in acquired aplastic anemia. The template used for profiling TCR beta VDJ and CDR3 was genomic DNA. A single record per CDR3 protein comes from TCRdb applying MiXCR to the reads. The sample shows 400,000 to 600,000 distinct CDR3 sequences, about a third of them seen only once. Whoever was chosen for sequencing had shown CD8+CD57+ cell expansion by flow cytometry. Source material: sorted CD4+, CD8+, or CD8+CD57+ T cells (not recorded which) from PBMCs. The receptors were gathered from a human donor with aplastic anemia.

The chain joins TRBV20-1 to TRBJ2-5, with 9 bases aligning to TRBD2. Per germline, CDR1 DFQATT and CDR2 SNEGSKA (reference sequence). The CDR3 consists of 14 residues. Trimming at V came to 6 bases and at J to 4 bases, leaving 9 bases not matched to a gene. The CDR3: CSADSGGGGETQYF. CDR3 nucleotides: TGCAGTGCCGATAGCGGGGGTGGAGGAGAGACCCAGTACTTC.

At least ten counts were recorded for this clonotype. The genes are TRBV25-1 and TRBJ1-2; 10 nucleotides agree with TRBD1. The CDR3 has 14 amino acids. V dropped 6 bases and J dropped 2; count of bases not matched to a gene: 3. The germline V gene encodes CDR1 MGHDK and CDR2 SYGVNS. The CDR3 DNA sequence: TGTGCCAGCAGCGGGGACAGGGGAAACTATGGCTACACCTTC. Residues: CASSGDRGNYGYTF.

This clonotype has a count of ten or more. The CDR3 is CASSPRRETNYGYTF. The CDR3 bases are TGTGCCAGCAGCCCTAGACGGGAAACTAACTATGGCTACACCTTC. The genes are TRBV11-1 and TRBJ1-2, with D uncertain. With 5 bases removed from V and 0 bases from J, the gap between germline ends came to 13 bases. Germline CDR1 and CDR2: SGHAT and FQDESV (reference sequence). This CDR3 comprises 15 residues.

This clonotype was observed many times. The chain couples TRBV7-9 to TRBJ1-1; no firm D call. Trimming removed 7 bases at V and 1 base at J, with 13 bases between. The CDR3 spans 14 residues. Germline CDR1 SEHNR, CDR2 FQNEAQ (reference sequence). The CDR3 DNA reads TGTGCCAGCAACCCACTTGTCCAGAACACTGAAGCTTTCTTT. This codes for CASNPLVQNTEAFF.

On this clonotype itself: A much larger clone differs by one base, so this may be a read error. The CDR3 region has the DNA TGTGCCAGCCGTCCTTCCAGGGGGCAAACTGAAGCTTTCTTT. The encoded protein is CASRPSRGQTEAFF. The J gene is TRBJ1-1, the V gene TRBV2; 8 nucleotides align to TRBD1. This CDR3 is built from 14 residues. Germline values: CDR1 SNHLY, CDR2 FYNNEI. V trimming: 8 bases; J trimming: 5 bases; junction bases outside the gene matches: 10.

This clonotype was found many times. The chain combines TRBV19 with TRBJ1-5; D is unresolved. The germline CDR1 and CDR2 sequences are LNHDA and SQIVND (reference sequence). With 5 bases removed from V and 6 bases from J, the gap between germline ends came to 17 bases. This CDR3 region has 15 residues. The CDR3 region is CASSPRTGRSQPQHF. The CDR3, as DNA: TGTGCCAGTAGTCCTAGGACGGGCAGGAGTCAGCCCCAGCATTTT.

V usage is TRBV7-3 and J usage is TRBJ2-2; the D is unclear. Germline V gene lookup returns CDR1 SGHTA and CDR2 FQGTGA. Trimming pared 3 bases from V and 4 bases from J, leaving 12 bases between. This CDR3 has 15 residues. In nucleotides, the CDR3 is TGTGCCAGCAGCTTCGGCCGAGATCTCACCGGGGAGCTGTTTTTT. Translation: CASSFGRDLTGELFF. Drawing the rest from reference TRBV7-3 and TRBJ2-2, the complete variable domain is GAGVSQTPSNKVTEKGKYVELRCDPISGHTALYWYRQSLGQGPEFLIYFQGTGAADDSGLPNDRFFAVRPEGSVSTLKIQRTERGDSAVYLCASSFGRDLTGELFFGEGSRLTVL.

This clonotype has a count of ten or more. V is TRBV29-1 and J is TRBJ2-5, with D uncertain. Germline CDR1 and CDR2: SQVTM and ANQGSEA. V was trimmed by 0 bases and J by 4 bases, leaving 3 bases between them. The CDR3 contains 11 residues. CDR3 sequence (DNA): TGCAGCGTTGAAGAAGGAGAGACCCAGTACTTC. Amino acid sequence: CSVEEGETQYF.

This clonotype has only a few counts. The V call is TRBV19, the J call TRBJ2-3; a possible D gene is TRBD2 (7 bases). The length of the CDR3 is 15 residues. Germline lookup yields CDR1 LNHDA and CDR2 SQIVND (reference sequence). Trimming cost V 4 bases and J 9 bases, with 20 bases left between them. Here the CDR3 DNA reads TGTGCCAGTAGTAACCGCGGGGGCCCACCTGAGACGCAGTATTTT. It translates to CASSNRGGPPETQYF. Together with reference TRBV19 and TRBJ2-3, the CDR3 gives the full variable domain: DGGITQSPKYLFRKEGQNVTLSCEQNLNHDAMYWYRQDPGQGLRLIYYSQIVNDFQKGDIAEGYSVSREKKESFPLTVTSAQKNPTAFYLCASSNRGGPPETQYFGPGTRLTVL.

This clonotype was seen repeatedly, ten times or more. This chain connects TRBV29-1 to TRBJ2-7; D tentatively reads TRBD1 or TRBD2 (5 bases each). CDR1 SQVTM and CDR2 ANQGSEA come from the germline V gene. The CDR3 loop spans 13 amino acids. Between the trimmed V and J ends, which lost 1 base and 6 bases, there was a span of 13 bases. This chain's CDR3 is CSVEAQRDGEQYF. In DNA, the CDR3 is TGCAGCGTTGAAGCTCAAAGGGACGGCGAGCAGTACTTC.

The rearrangement uses TRBV30 and TRBJ1-1, with a tentative D call TRBD1 (5 bases). The CDR3 runs 13 residues. The V and J ends lost 3 bases and 1 base respectively, with 9 bases between them. Germline values: CDR1 GTSNPN, CDR2 SVGIG (reference sequence). As DNA, the CDR3 is TGTGCCTGGAGAACTACAGGGAACACTGAAGCTTTCTTT. Protein: CAWRTTGNTEAFF.

The V call is TRBV9, the J call TRBJ2-7; 7 bases are a match to TRBD1. Germline CDR1 is SGDLS and CDR2 is YYNGEE. The CDR3 runs 14 residues. Germline trimming cut 0 bases from V and 9 bases from J; bases unmatched to any gene: 9. CDR3 bases: TGTGCCAGCAGCGTAGCGACAGGGAACTGCGGGCAGTACTTC. It yields the protein CASSVATGNCGQYF.

The chain uses TRBV20-1 and TRBJ2-5; TRBD2 agrees at 10 bases. This CDR3 contains 16 residues. The junction had 11 bases not matched to a gene; V was cut back by 2 bases and J by 5 bases. Germline V CDR1 and CDR2: DFQATT, SNEGSKA (reference sequence). In nucleotides, the CDR3 is TGCAGTGCTAGAATTCACAGCGGGGGGGCCGGGGAGACCCAGTACTTC. Its translation: CSARIHSGGAGETQYF.

This clonotype occurred many times. V is TRBV20-1 and J is TRBJ1-2, with D uncertain. The germline CDR1 and CDR2 sequences are DFQATT and SNEGSKA (reference sequence). This CDR3 has 11 amino acids. In DNA form, the CDR3 reads TGCTCCCGAGGGAAGGAGGATGGCTACACCTTC. It encodes CSRGKEDGYTF.

In the case of this clonotype: This clone may be a read error of a much larger clone one base away. This rearrangement joins TRBV2 to TRBJ2-7; D is unclear. This CDR3 has 12 amino acids. Germline V CDR1 and CDR2: SNHLY, FYNNEI. Trimming took 6 bases from V and 7 from J, leaving 13 bases between them. The CDR3 coding sequence is TGTGCCAGCAGCCAGGACCAAATTGAGCAGTACTTC. It yields the protein CASSQDQIEQYF.

This rearrangement joins TRBV7-4 to TRBJ1-6; TRBD1 is a possible D gene (5 bases). The V end was cut by 7 bases, the J end by 8 bases, with 12 bases between. CDR1 is SGHVT and CDR2 is SQSDAQ in the germline V gene. CDR3 length: 13 amino acids. The CDR3 coding sequence is TGTGCCAGCACTAGCGGGGGAGATTCACCCCTCCACTTT. Amino acid sequence: CASTSGGDSPLHF.

With respect to this clonotype: The junction departs from the called germline gene at one end, perhaps through a read error. The chain carries TRBV20-1 and TRBJ2-5, with D uncertain. Per germline, CDR1 DFQATT and CDR2 SNEGSKA (reference sequence). The CDR3 is made up of 14 amino acids. This CDR3 reads CSAITRVAQETRYF. CDR3 sequence (DNA): TGCAGTGCTATCACCCGGGTCGCTCAAGAGACCCGGTACTTC.

This clonotype showed up many times. This chain links TRBV7-3 with TRBJ2-7; D call uncertain. Trimming left V 1 base short and J 3 bases short, with 13 bases between. The CDR3 contains 15 residues. Germline V gene sequence: CDR1 SGHTA, CDR2 FQGTGA. The DNA of the CDR3 is TGTGCCAGCAGCTTAAGTCTGACTCCTAACTACGAGCAGTACTTC. It translates to CASSLSLTPNYEQYF.

This clonotype was observed a few times. The chain couples TRBV20-1 to TRBJ2-7; D might be TRBD1 (6 bases). CDR3 size: 13 residues. Germline V CDR1 and CDR2: DFQATT, SNEGSKA (reference sequence). V was shortened by 3 bases and J by 2 bases, with 11 bases between the two germline ends. In nucleotides, the CDR3 is TGCAGTGCTAGTGATGGACAGCCCTACGAGCAGTACTTC. Translated, it gives CSASDGQPYEQYF.

This clonotype was counted many times. This chain joins TRBV2 and TRBJ1-6; 11 positions agree with TRBD1. V gave up 8 bases and J gave up 11 bases; unmatched junction bases: 5. CDR3 length: 13 amino acids. Looked up from germline, CDR1 is SNHLY and CDR2 is FYNNEI. This CDR3 reads CASSGTGGTPLHF. CDR3 sequence (DNA): TGTGCCAGCTCCGGGACAGGGGGTACACCCCTCCACTTT.

J is TRBJ2-5 and V is TRBV25-1; the match to TRBD1 covers 7 bases. The CDR3 extends over 13 amino acids. Germline V gene lookup returns CDR1 MGHDK and CDR2 SYGVNS. Trimming at V came to 2 bases and at J to 7 bases, leaving 4 bases not matched to a gene. CDR3 amino acids: CASSEPGTATQYF. The DNA for the CDR3 is TGTGCCAGCAGTGAACCCGGGACAGCGACCCAGTACTTC.

In regard to this clonotype: Being one base from a much bigger clone, this may be a read error. The chain has TRBV20-1 and TRBJ1-1; 9 nucleotides align to TRBD1. CDR3 length: 11 amino acids. Germline V lookup: CDR1 DFQATT, CDR2 SNEGSKA (reference sequence). V lost 5 bases and J lost 10; bases outside the gene matches: 5. In nucleotides, the CDR3 is TGCAGTGCTTCTACAGGGGGCAGAGCTTTCTTT. Translating it yields CSASTGGRAFF.

This clonotype occurred many times. The chain combines TRBV19 with TRBJ1-3; D uncertain. The germline gives CDR1 LNHDA, CDR2 SQIVND (reference sequence). The V end lost 6 bases, the J end lost 0 bases, and 12 bases lay between the germline ends. The CDR3 contains 15 residues. The CDR3 region has the DNA TGTGCCAGTAGGGTGCTTAAGCTCTCTGGAAACACCATATATTTT. This codes for CASRVLKLSGNTIYF.

This chain joins TRBV20-1 and TRBJ2-4; 7 bases are shared with TRBD1. J lost 8 bases, V lost 6 bases, and 16 bases had no gene match. Germline V CDR1 and CDR2: DFQATT, SNEGSKA (reference sequence). This CDR3 is built from 15 residues. The CDR3 DNA follows: TGCAGTGCCGGAATCGGTGGGCAGGGGGAAGACATTCAGTACTTC. Protein product: CSAGIGGQGEDIQYF.

This clonotype was observed at least ten times. This chain connects TRBV5-1 to TRBJ2-7; no reliable D call. Germline lookup yields CDR1 SGHRS and CDR2 YFSETQ. The V and J ends lost 1 base and 5 bases respectively, with 4 bases between them. CDR3 length equals 11 residues. The CDR3 protein is CASSLTDEQYF. The CDR3 DNA sequence: TGCGCCAGCAGCTTGACGGACGAGCAGTACTTC. Using reference TRBV5-1 and TRBJ2-7 for the parts outside the CDR3, the full variable domain is KAGVTQTPRYLIKTRGQQVTLSCSPISGHRSVSWYQQTPGQGLQFLFEYFSETQRNKGNFPGRFSGRQFSNSRSEMNVSTLELGDSALYLCASSLTDEQYFGPGTRLTVT.

This clonotype was picked up many times. This chain uses TRBV2 with TRBJ2-5; no clear D gene. CDR1 SNHLY and CDR2 FYNNEI come from the germline V gene. The CDR3 runs 14 residues. V lost 6 bases and J 1 base, leaving 12 bases between the germline ends. The CDR3 DNA follows: TGTGCCAGCAGGCCGGACCTCTTCCAAGAGACCCAGTACTTC. It is translated as CASRPDLFQETQYF.

This clonotype was seen at least ten times. The chain links TRBV2 to TRBJ2-3; D unresolved. Germline CDR1 SNHLY, CDR2 FYNNEI. This CDR3 spans 10 amino acids. V lost 8 bases and J 5 bases, leaving 5 bases between the germline ends. For the CDR3, the DNA is TGTGCCAGCTCAAAAGATACGCAGTATTTT. Its protein is CASSKDTQYF.